A single sample is the source of the 12 T cell receptor beta chains below, sequenced in a study of Graves' ophthalmopathy and Graves' hyperthyroidism. Amplification from RNA transcripts yielded the TCR beta CDR3 regions. Following a first-round RT-PCR that used HTBI primers, a second-round multiplex PCR was carried out. TCRdb used MiXCR to reprocess the multiplex PCR reads, holding one entry per CDR3 protein. The data show approximately 480,000 distinct CDR3 sequences, with approximately 15% seen just once and 8% to 10% held by the top ten. Sequenced: blood. The source is a woman in her twenties or thirties with Graves' ophthalmopathy.

This clonotype appeared a few times. This chain links TRBV6-2 or TRBV6-3 with TRBJ2-6; no reliable D call. Looked up from germline, CDR1 is MNHEY and CDR2 is SVGEGT. Trimming removed 5 bases at V and 0 bases at J, with 5 bases between. The CDR3 loop spans 14 amino acids. The CDR3 sequence is CASSTNSGANVLTF. CDR3 nucleotide sequence: TGTGCCAGCAGTACTAACTCTGGGGCCAACGTCCTGACTTTC.

This clonotype was detected ten times or more. The J gene is TRBJ1-2, the V gene TRBV10-3; the match to TRBD1 covers 9 bases. The germline gives CDR1 ENHRY, CDR2 SYGVKD. This CDR3 has 15 residues. V gave up 4 bases and J gave up 4 bases; unmatched junction bases: 7. The CDR3 region has the DNA TGTGCCATCAGTGGGCCGGGACAGGGTATCTATGGCTACACCTTC. This codes for CAISGPGQGIYGYTF.

This chain connects TRBV3-1 to TRBJ2-7; no reliable D call. The CDR3 contains 13 residues. V was clipped by 0 bases and J by 9 bases, with 12 bases between them. Looked up from germline, CDR1 is LGHDT and CDR2 is YNNKEL (reference sequence). CDR3 loop: CASSQDIAFGQYF. CDR3 coding DNA: TGTGCCAGCAGCCAAGATATTGCGTTTGGGCAGTACTTC.

This clonotype was observed many times. V gene TRBV2 combines with J gene TRBJ2-7; D possibly corresponds to TRBD2 (5 bases). This CDR3 region has 14 residues. Germline CDR1 reads SNHLY; CDR2 reads FYNNEI. The V end lost 6 bases, the J end lost 2 bases, and 14 bases lay between the germline ends. The CDR3 DNA reads TGTGCCAGCAGAAACCGACTACCTACCTACGAGCAGTACTTC. Its protein is CASRNRLPTYEQYF.

This clonotype appeared many times. The CDR3 protein is CASSQRLPGQGTHTEAFF. The DNA of the CDR3 is TGTGCCAGCAGCCAACGCCTCCCGGGACAGGGAACGCACACTGAAGCTTTCTTT. The gene calls are TRBV4-2 and TRBJ1-1; 9 bases are shared with TRBD1. J was trimmed by 3 bases and V by 2 bases; bases with no gene match: 13. The germline V gene has CDR1 LGHNA and CDR2 YNFKEQ. This CDR3 comprises 18 residues.

This clonotype was seen ten or more times. The junction shows a germline mismatch at one end, possibly a read error. This chain links TRBV6-1 with TRBJ1-1, with D hard to call. There are 13 residues in the CDR3. The germline V gene encodes CDR1 MNHNS and CDR2 SASEGT. The CDR3 reads CASSEAHGDRRGF. The CDR3 DNA reads as TGTGCCAGCAGTGAAGCGCATGGGGATCGGCGCGGCTTT.

This clonotype was detected ten times or more. The chain is built from TRBV12-3 or TRBV12-4 and TRBJ2-4; 10 bases are a match to TRBD2. The CDR3 contains 17 residues. V was clipped by 6 bases and J by 1 base; unmatched bases: 9. CDR3 region: CASSRRTSGKAKNIQYF. DNA for the CDR3: TGTGCCAGCAGCCGCCGTACTAGCGGGAAGGCCAAAAACATTCAGTACTTC.

This clonotype showed up just a few times. This rearrangement joins TRBV30 to TRBJ2-5; D gene unclear. CDR1 is GTSNPN and CDR2 is SVGIG in the germline V gene (reference sequence). V was cut by 1 base and J by 5 bases, with 14 bases left in between. This CDR3 region has 14 residues. CDR3 DNA: TGTGCCTGGAGTGGAAACCCCACCGGGGAGACCCAGTACTTC. As protein: CAWSGNPTGETQYF.

This clonotype came up many times. V gene TRBV20-1 combines with J gene TRBJ2-5, with no clear D. The V gene's germline CDR1 is DFQATT and CDR2 SNEGSKA (reference sequence). The CDR3 loop spans 15 amino acids. V was cut by 5 bases and J by 2 bases, with 18 bases left in between. Here the CDR3 reads CSASRASLPQETQYF. The CDR3 DNA sequence: TGCAGTGCTTCCCGGGCTAGTCTTCCTCAAGAGACCCAGTACTTC.

There are many counts of this clonotype. The rearrangement links TRBV10-3 to TRBJ2-7, with 7 nucleotides matching TRBD2. The germline V gene encodes CDR1 ENHRY and CDR2 SYGVKD. This CDR3 spans 13 amino acids. V lost 6 bases, J lost 0 bases, and 2 bases stayed unmatched. CDR3 sequence (DNA): TGTGCCATCAGAGGCGGGGGCTCCTACGAGCAGTACTTC. Its translation is CAIRGGGSYEQYF.

This clonotype was detected ten times or more. The chain links TRBV10-3 to TRBJ1-5; D is uncertain. This CDR3 is 14 amino acids long. Trimming removed 4 bases at V and 2 bases at J, with 9 bases between. Germline V CDR1 and CDR2: ENHRY, SYGVKD. CDR3 sequence: CAISGGGGNQPQHF. The CDR3 region has the DNA TGTGCCATCAGTGGGGGAGGTGGCAATCAGCCCCAGCATTTT.

This clonotype has ten or more counts. The V gene is TRBV12-3 or TRBV12-4, the J gene TRBJ1-1, with D perhaps matching TRBD1 (6 bases). The ends were cut back, 6 bases at V and 5 bases at J, with 16 bases in the middle. The CDR3 sequence is 14 residues long. The CDR3 DNA is TGTGCCAGCAGGGGGCCAGGGGCATGGACTGAAGCTTTCTTT. Translation: CASRGPGAWTEAFF.